The rows below give T cell receptor beta chains drawn from one sample of a study of T cells in Graves' hyperthyroidism and ophthalmopathy. One entry per CDR3 protein, called by TCRdb with MiXCR from the multiplex PCR reads. This sample has about 380,000 distinct CDR3 sequences, with 11% to 15% found just once. The sequencing sample was made of blood. The receptors come from an older woman with Graves' hyperthyroidism. CDR3s include the opening cysteine and the closing phenylalanine or tryptophan. The D gene is left open where the match is weak. Some rows have no size entry. The others give once, few or many, or a class for an expanded clone.

j_gene: TRBJ2-4; v_gene: TRBV5-1; d_gene: -; abundance: -; CDR3nt: TGCGCCAGCAGACCGGGAGAAGAAAACATTCAGTACTTC; CDR3aa: CASRPGEENIQYF
j_gene: TRBJ2-3; v_gene: TRBV10-3; d_gene: TRBD2; abundance: -; CDR3nt: TGTGCCATCAGGGTAGCGGGAGGGATGCAGTATTTT; CDR3aa: CAIRVAGGMQYF
j_gene: TRBJ2-3; v_gene: TRBV7-8; d_gene: -; abundance: many; CDR3nt: TGTGCCAGCAGCTTAGCTAGCGCCGATACGCAGTATTTT; CDR3aa: CASSLASADTQYF
j_gene: TRBJ2-7; v_gene: TRBV2; d_gene: -; abundance: -; CDR3nt: TGTGCCAGCACCGGGACGGTCCTTCCATACGAGCAGTACTTC; CDR3aa: CASTGTVLPYEQYF
j_gene: TRBJ2-1; v_gene: TRBV3-1; d_gene: TRBD2; abundance: -; CDR3nt: TGTGCCAGCAGCCCAGTATTAGCGGGAGATAATGGGCAGTTCTTC; CDR3aa: CASSPVLAGDNGQFF
j_gene: TRBJ1-1; v_gene: TRBV11-2; d_gene: -; abundance: many; CDR3nt: TGTGCCAGCAGCTCTGGGGGCACGAACACTGAAGCTTTCTTT; CDR3aa: CASSSGGTNTEAFF
j_gene: TRBJ2-5; v_gene: TRBV2; d_gene: TRBD1; abundance: -; CDR3nt: TGTGCCAGCAGTAACGACAGGGGGCGCATAGAGACCCAGTACTTC; CDR3aa: CASSNDRGRIETQYF
j_gene: TRBJ1-1; v_gene: TRBV6-5; d_gene: -; abundance: many; CDR3nt: TGTGCCAGCAGTTACTACGGGATGAACACTGAAGCTTTCTTT; CDR3aa: CASSYYGMNTEAFF
j_gene: TRBJ1-2; v_gene: TRBV27; d_gene: TRBD1; abundance: few; CDR3nt: TGTGCCAGCAGTAAGTCGACAGGGGTGTACGATGGCTACACCTTC; CDR3aa: CASSKSTGVYDGYTF
j_gene: TRBJ2-5; v_gene: TRBV3-1; d_gene: TRBD2; abundance: many; CDR3nt: TGTGCCAGCAGCCAAGGTAGCGGGGGGGAGACCCAGTACTTC; CDR3aa: CASSQGSGGETQYF
j_gene: TRBJ2-1; v_gene: TRBV13; d_gene: TRBD1; abundance: few; CDR3nt: TGTGCCAGCAGTTCGCGGACAGGGGAGGATGAGCAGTTCTTC; CDR3aa: CASSSRTGEDEQFF
j_gene: TRBJ2-3; v_gene: TRBV2; d_gene: -; abundance: many; CDR3nt: TGTGCCAGCAGTGAAGGGGGGTTTTTCGGCACAGATACGCAGTATTTT; CDR3aa: CASSEGGFFGTDTQYF
j_gene: TRBJ2-7; v_gene: TRBV12-5; d_gene: TRBD2; abundance: many; CDR3nt: TGTGCTAGTGGTAAGCGGGAGGCCCCCTACGAGCAGTACTTC; CDR3aa: CASGKREAPYEQYF
j_gene: TRBJ2-1; v_gene: TRBV12-3/TRBV12-4; d_gene: -; abundance: many; CDR3nt: TGTGCCAGCAGCGCCCAGGGGCCGCCATCCTACAATGAGCAGTTCTTC; CDR3aa: CASSAQGPPSYNEQFF
j_gene: TRBJ2-5; v_gene: TRBV5-1; d_gene: TRBD2; abundance: -; CDR3nt: TGCGCCAGCAGCGCTGGGACTAGCGGGAGTAGGGAAGAGACCCAGTACTTC; CDR3aa: CASSAGTSGSREETQYF
j_gene: TRBJ1-6; v_gene: TRBV6-2/TRBV6-3; d_gene: -; abundance: -; CDR3nt: TGTGCCAGCAGTTACTCGAGCGTCTTCTCACCCCTCCACTTT; CDR3aa: CASSYSSVFSPLHF
j_gene: TRBJ2-2; v_gene: TRBV27; d_gene: -; abundance: many; CDR3nt: TGTGCCAGCAGTTCCATTAACGTGGGCACCGGGGAGCTGTTTTTT; CDR3aa: CASSSINVGTGELFF
j_gene: TRBJ2-4; v_gene: TRBV19; d_gene: -; abundance: -; CDR3nt: TGTGCCAGTAGGCGGGGCCCAATCGCGGACATTCAGTACTTC; CDR3aa: CASRRGPIADIQYF
j_gene: TRBJ2-1; v_gene: TRBV5-1; d_gene: -; abundance: many; CDR3nt: TGCGCCAGCAGAAAAGGGTCCTCTGGCAATGAGCAGTTCTTC; CDR3aa: CASRKGSSGNEQFF
j_gene: TRBJ1-1; v_gene: TRBV25-1; d_gene: -; abundance: few; CDR3nt: TGTGCCAGTCAAAGAACTGGGTTTGAAGCTTTCTTT; CDR3aa: CASQRTGFEAFF
j_gene: TRBJ1-1; v_gene: TRBV18; d_gene: -; abundance: many; CDR3nt: TGTGCCAGCTCACCCCTAAAGGGGACTGAAGCTTTCTTT; CDR3aa: CASSPLKGTEAFF
j_gene: TRBJ1-1; v_gene: TRBV2; d_gene: TRBD1; abundance: many; CDR3nt: TGTGCCAGCAGTCGCCAGGGGGAAACTGAAGCTTTCTTT; CDR3aa: CASSRQGETEAFF
j_gene: TRBJ2-3; v_gene: TRBV28; d_gene: -; abundance: many; CDR3nt: TGTGCCAGCAGTACACCCGGTGCGGATACGCAGTATTTT; CDR3aa: CASSTPGADTQYF
j_gene: TRBJ2-1; v_gene: TRBV18; d_gene: TRBD2; abundance: many; CDR3nt: TGTGCCAGCTCACCACTCGGGACTAGCGGGAGCGATGAGCAGTTCTTC; CDR3aa: CASSPLGTSGSDEQFF
j_gene: TRBJ2-3; v_gene: TRBV11-2; d_gene: TRBD1; abundance: -; CDR3nt: TGTGCCAGCGGCTTAGCCCTACAGGGGACGCAGTATTTT; CDR3aa: CASGLALQGTQYF
j_gene: TRBJ2-1; v_gene: TRBV3-1; d_gene: TRBD2; abundance: few; CDR3nt: TGCGCCAGCAGCCAACCCCCGGGACTAGCGGGAAAAAATGAGCAGTTCTTC; CDR3aa: CASSQPPGLAGKNEQFF
j_gene: TRBJ1-2; v_gene: TRBV2; d_gene: TRBD1; abundance: many; CDR3nt: TGTGCCAGCAGCGGCCTTTGGACAGGGCCAAACTATGGCTACACCTTC; CDR3aa: CASSGLWTGPNYGYTF
j_gene: TRBJ2-3; v_gene: TRBV5-8; d_gene: TRBD1; abundance: -; CDR3nt: TGTGCCAGCAGCTTGGGAACAGGGGACCTAGATACGCAGTATTTT; CDR3aa: CASSLGTGDLDTQYF
j_gene: TRBJ1-4; v_gene: TRBV3-1; d_gene: TRBD1; abundance: many; CDR3nt: TGTGCCAGCAGCCCCTCATTCGGACAGGGCGGGAGAGAAACTAATGAAAAACTGTTTTTT; CDR3aa: CASSPSFGQGGRETNEKLFF
j_gene: TRBJ2-7; v_gene: TRBV18; d_gene: -; abundance: many; CDR3nt: TGTGCCAGCTCACCAGGACGGAGAGACTCCTACGAGCAGTACTTC; CDR3aa: CASSPGRRDSYEQYF
j_gene: TRBJ1-1; v_gene: TRBV30; d_gene: -; abundance: few; CDR3nt: TGTGCATACTCCGGGATCTTGAACACTGAAGCTTTCTTT; CDR3aa: CAYSGILNTEAFF
j_gene: TRBJ1-6; v_gene: TRBV10-3; d_gene: TRBD1; abundance: -; CDR3nt: TGTGCCATCAGGGACAGGGGTAATTCACCCCTCCACTTT; CDR3aa: CAIRDRGNSPLHF
j_gene: TRBJ2-3; v_gene: TRBV12-3/TRBV12-4; d_gene: -; abundance: -; CDR3nt: TGTGCCAGCAGGTCTCGGGTCCCGAGATTCACAGATACGCAGTATTTT; CDR3aa: CASRSRVPRFTDTQYF
j_gene: TRBJ2-3; v_gene: TRBV20-1; d_gene: TRBD2; abundance: many; CDR3nt: TGCAGTGCTAGCCCTAGCGGGAGAACGGTCACAGATACGCAGTATTTT; CDR3aa: CSASPSGRTVTDTQYF
j_gene: TRBJ2-1; v_gene: TRBV20-1; d_gene: TRBD1; abundance: -; CDR3nt: TGCAGTGCGTCCCAACAGGGGTATGAGCAGTTCTTC; CDR3aa: CSASQQGYEQFF
j_gene: TRBJ2-7; v_gene: TRBV11-2; d_gene: -; abundance: many; CDR3nt: TGTGCCAGCAGCTTCGGGGTTACTTCCTACGAGCAGTACTTC; CDR3aa: CASSFGVTSYEQYF
j_gene: TRBJ1-1; v_gene: TRBV9; d_gene: -; abundance: -; CDR3nt: TGTGCCAGCAGCGAGAGGGGAGCCGCTGAAGCTTTCTTT; CDR3aa: CASSERGAAEAFF
j_gene: TRBJ2-5; v_gene: TRBV20-1; d_gene: TRBD1; abundance: -; CDR3nt: TGCAGTGCCCACCAGACACTCGACAGGGACCAAGAGACCCAGTACTTC; CDR3aa: CSAHQTLDRDQETQYF
j_gene: TRBJ2-7; v_gene: TRBV27; d_gene: -; abundance: many; CDR3nt: TGTGCCAGCAGTTTATCGAAGGGTCCCAGCTACGAGCAGTACTTC; CDR3aa: CASSLSKGPSYEQYF
j_gene: TRBJ2-1; v_gene: TRBV2; d_gene: TRBD1; abundance: many; CDR3nt: TGTGCCAGCAGTGAAATCGGACAGGGTAATGAGCAGTTCTTC; CDR3aa: CASSEIGQGNEQFF